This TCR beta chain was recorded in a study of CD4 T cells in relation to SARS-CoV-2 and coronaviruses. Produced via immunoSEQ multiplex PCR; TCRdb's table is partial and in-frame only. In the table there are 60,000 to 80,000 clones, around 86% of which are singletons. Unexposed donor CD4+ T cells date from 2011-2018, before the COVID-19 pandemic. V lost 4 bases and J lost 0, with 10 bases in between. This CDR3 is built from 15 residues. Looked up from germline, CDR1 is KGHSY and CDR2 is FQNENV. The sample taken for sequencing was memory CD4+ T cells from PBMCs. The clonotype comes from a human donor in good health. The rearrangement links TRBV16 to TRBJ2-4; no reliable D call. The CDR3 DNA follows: TGTGCCAGCAGCCCCGCGCAGATAGCCAAAAACATTCAGTACTTC. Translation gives CASSPAQIAKNIQYF.